One sample yielded the 27 T cell receptor beta chains listed below, sequenced in a study of blood T cell repertoires in COVID-19. The data were produced by immunoSEQ multiplex PCR, yet TCRdb's version contains in-frame clones alone and is incomplete. Here the sample spans roughly 73,000 clones, more than 75% being singletons. The sequencing input was peripheral blood. The receptors were sampled from a human donor in a cohort sampled during active COVID-19.

The CDR3 nucleotides read TGTGCCAGCAGCCCATCAGGGGTAAATTCAGAAAAACTGTTTTTT. Its protein is CASSPSGVNSEKLFF. The gene calls are TRBV11-2 and TRBJ1-4; tentative D call: TRBD1 (6 bases). The germline V gene encodes CDR1 SGHAT and CDR2 FQNNGV. The CDR3 covers 15 residues. The V end was cut by 5 bases, the J end by 8 bases, with 18 bases between. The whole variable domain, remainder taken from reference TRBV11-2 and TRBJ1-4, is EAGVAQSPRYKIIEKRQSVAFWCNPISGHATLYWYQQILGQGPKLLIQFQNNGVVDDSQLPKDRFSAERLKGVDSTLKIQPAKLEDSAVYLCASSPSGVNSEKLFFGSGTQLSVL.

The chain carries TRBV6-2 or TRBV6-3 and TRBJ1-2, with 7 positions matching TRBD1. This CDR3 spans 15 amino acids. V shed 6 bases, J shed 7 bases, and the junction held 14 bases outside the gene matches. CDR1 MNHEY and CDR2 SVGEGT come from the germline V gene. The CDR3 DNA reads TGTGCCAGCAGCTGGACAGGAGCTGAACTTGGTGGCTACACCTTC. This gives the protein CASSWTGAELGGYTF.

The J gene is TRBJ2-7, the V gene TRBV15; TRBD1 agrees at 9 bases. Germline CDR1 is LNHNV and CDR2 is YYDKDF (reference sequence). Unmatched junction bases numbered 8, after V lost 0 bases and J lost 11 bases. CDR3 length: 14 amino acids. DNA of the CDR3: TGTGCCACCAGCAGAGAACTGACAGGGGGTTGGGAGTACTTC. It encodes CATSRELTGGWEYF.

The chain joins TRBV7-2 to TRBJ1-2, with 7 bases lining up with TRBD1. Germline V gives CDR1 SGHTA, CDR2 FQGNSA. This CDR3 region has 14 residues. The V gene end was trimmed by 2 bases and the J gene end by 4 bases; junction bases not matched to a gene: 4. CDR3 amino acids: CASSLPGTVYGYTF. CDR3 bases: TGTGCCAGCAGCTTACCCGGGACAGTCTATGGCTACACCTTC.

The chain is built from TRBV7-2 and TRBJ2-1; 12 nucleotides align to TRBD2. The CDR3 consists of 15 residues. Germline V gene sequence: CDR1 SGHTA, CDR2 FQGNSA. The J segment lost 4 bases and the V segment lost 11 bases, leaving 9 bases of the junction unmatched. The CDR3 reads CASSTTSGSYNEQFF. CDR3 bases: TGTGCCTCTTCGACGACTAGCGGGAGTTACAATGAGCAGTTCTTC.

The chain links TRBV2 to TRBJ2-2; D possibly corresponds to TRBD1 (6 bases). V was pared by 7 bases and J by 3 bases, with 15 bases between. The CDR3 sequence is 15 residues long. The germline V gene encodes CDR1 SNHLY and CDR2 FYNNEI. The CDR3 loop reads CASNGRGMDTGELFF. The CDR3 DNA follows: TGTGCCAGCAACGGCAGGGGCATGGACACCGGGGAGCTGTTTTTT. The variable domain in full, completed from reference TRBV2 and TRBJ2-2, reads EPEVTQTPSHQVTQMGQEVILRCVPISNHLYFYWYRQILGQKVEFLVSFYNNEISEKSEIFDDQFSVERPDGSNFTLKIRSTKLEDSAMYFCASNGRGMDTGELFFGEGSRLTVL.

The chain couples TRBV25-1 to TRBJ1-1; D is possibly TRBD1 (6 bases). Trimming stripped 4 bases from V and 4 bases from J, with 10 bases between. This CDR3 contains 13 residues. Germline assignment: CDR1 MGHDK and CDR2 SYGVNS. As DNA, the CDR3 is TGTGCCAGCAGTGGAACAGGGTTCACTGAAGCTTTCTTT. Translation gives CASSGTGFTEAFF.

V and J are TRBV28 and TRBJ2-7; 7 bases are a match to TRBD2. Germline loops: CDR1 MDHEN, CDR2 SYDVKM. This CDR3 comprises 15 residues. J lost 5 bases, V lost 6 bases, and 13 bases had no gene match. The CDR3 here is CASSSPPSGKDEQYF. DNA for the CDR3: TGTGCCAGCAGCTCACCCCCCAGCGGGAAGGACGAGCAGTACTTC. Combining the CDR3 with reference TRBV28 and TRBJ2-7 gives the whole variable domain DVKVTQSSRYLVKRTGEKVFLECVQDMDHENMFWYRQDPGLGLRLIYFSYDVKMKEKGDIPEGYSVSREKKERFSLILESASTNQTSMYLCASSSPPSGKDEQYFGPGTRLTVT.

The V call is TRBV5-6, the J call TRBJ1-1; 7 nucleotides align to TRBD1. The CDR3 contains 15 residues. Per the germline V gene, CDR1 is SGHDT and CDR2 is YYEEEE. After removal of 4 bases from V and 11 bases from J, the junction contained 17 bases not matched to a gene. This chain's CDR3 is CASSLGQASTLGAFF. In nucleotides, the CDR3 is TGTGCCAGCAGCCTAGGACAGGCCTCAACCCTAGGCGCTTTCTTT.

The V gene is TRBV7-2, the J gene TRBJ2-6, with D tentatively TRBD1 (6 bases). The CDR3 contains 15 residues. V lost 5 bases and J 0 bases, leaving 8 bases between the germline ends. Per the germline V gene, CDR1 is SGHTA and CDR2 is FQGNSA. In DNA form, the CDR3 reads TGTGCCAGCAGCCTGACAGGCTCTGGGGCCAACGTCCTGACTTTC. It yields the protein CASSLTGSGANVLTF. The full variable domain, in which reference TRBV7-2 and TRBJ2-6 provide the parts outside the CDR3, is GAGVSQSPSNKVTEKGKDVELRCDPISGHTALYWYRQSLGQGLEFLIYFQGNSAPDKSGLPSDRFSAERTGGSVSTLTIQRTQQEDSAVYLCASSLTGSGANVLTFGAGSRLTVL.

V usage is TRBV30 and J usage is TRBJ2-3; 7 bases align to TRBD1. Trimming cost V 0 bases and J 0 bases; bases outside gene matches: 9. Germline CDR1 is GTSNPN and CDR2 is SVGIG (reference sequence). This CDR3 contains 17 residues. CDR3 sequence: CAWSVLRTGTSTDTQYF. The CDR3 DNA reads TGTGCCTGGAGTGTACTCCGGACAGGTACTAGCACAGATACGCAGTATTTT.

The chain couples TRBV3-1 (or the pseudogene TRBV3-2) to TRBJ2-7; D is unresolved. The germline V gene encodes CDR1 LGHDT and CDR2 YNNKEL (reference sequence). V lost 1 base and J lost 3, with 7 bases in between. The CDR3 loop spans 13 amino acids. Here the CDR3 DNA reads TGTGCCAGCAGCCAAGGACACAACTACGAGCAGTACTTC. It is translated as CASSQGHNYEQYF.

This clone turned up a few times. The genes are TRBV20-1 and TRBJ1-6; tentatively, D is TRBD1 (5 bases). Trimming took off 6 bases at V and 18 bases at J, with 18 bases between the two ends. Germline values: CDR1 DFQATT, CDR2 SNEGSKA (reference sequence). CDR3 length: 11 residues. In DNA form, the CDR3 reads TGCAGTGCCAGTAGGAAGGGGATTTCCCACTTT. Translating gives CSASRKGISHF.

The CDR3 is CASSPMAGGGQGAVRNQPQHF. CDR3 nucleotide sequence: TGTGCCAGCAGCCCTATGGCGGGGGGCGGACAGGGGGCGGTTCGCAATCAGCCCCAGCATTTT. V gene TRBV28 combines with J gene TRBJ1-5; 11 bases agree with TRBD1. V was clipped by 6 bases and J by 2 bases; unmatched bases: 21. Germline V gene sequence: CDR1 MDHEN, CDR2 SYDVKM. This CDR3 region has 21 residues.

The genes are TRBV5-4 and TRBJ2-1; D unclear. Trimming removed 2 bases at V and 3 bases at J, with 9 bases between. In germline, CDR1 is SGHNT, CDR2 YYREEE (reference sequence). The CDR3 is made up of 14 amino acids. Here the CDR3 DNA reads TGTGCCAGCAGCTTAAGCGCCAACTACAATGAGCAGTTCTTC. Translating gives CASSLSANYNEQFF. The full variable domain, rest sourced from reference TRBV5-4 and TRBJ2-1, is ETGVTQSPTHLIKTRGQQVTLRCSSQSGHNTVSWYQQALGQGPQFIFQYYREEENGRGNFPPRFSGLQFPNYSSELNVNALELDDSALYLCASSLSANYNEQFFGPGTRLTVL.

The chain uses TRBV14 and TRBJ1-1, with 9 bases lining up with TRBD1. This CDR3 region has 15 residues. Trimming took 1 base from V and 6 from J; bases not matched to a gene: 6. Germline V lookup: CDR1 SGHDN, CDR2 FVKESK. Here the CDR3 reads CASSQAGTGRAEAFF. The CDR3 coding sequence is TGTGCCAGCAGCCAAGCTGGGACAGGGAGAGCTGAAGCTTTCTTT.

The chain is built from TRBV19 and TRBJ2-5, with 7 positions matching TRBD2. This CDR3 spans 14 amino acids. J lost 1 base, V lost 4 bases, and 3 bases had no gene match. Per the germline V gene, CDR1 is LNHDA and CDR2 is SQIVND (reference sequence). CDR3 nucleotide sequence: TGTGCCAGTAGTAAGTCTAGCGGCCAAGAGACCCAGTACTTC. Residues: CASSKSSGQETQYF.

CDR3 region: CASSQHMAGVTGELFF. Written as DNA, the CDR3 is TGTGCCAGCAGCCAACATATGGCAGGGGTCACCGGGGAGCTGTTTTTT. The gene calls are TRBV3-1 (or the pseudogene TRBV3-2) and TRBJ2-2; D perhaps matches TRBD1 (6 bases). Germline loops: CDR1 LGHDT, CDR2 YNNKEL (reference sequence). V was shortened by 2 bases and J by 4 bases, with 14 bases between the two germline ends. CDR3 length equals 16 residues.

V gene TRBV6-5 combines with J gene TRBJ1-2; 7 positions match TRBD1. Per germline, CDR1 MNHEY and CDR2 SVGAGI. The CDR3 has 13 amino acids. V gave up 6 bases and J gave up 6 bases; unmatched junction bases: 7. CDR3 sequence reads: CASRTRTGNGYTF. The CDR3 nucleotides read TGTGCCAGCAGAACCCGGACAGGAAATGGCTACACCTTC.

The rearrangement links TRBV10-2 to TRBJ2-2, with 8 nucleotides matching TRBD1. The CDR3 is 14 residues long. J was trimmed by 4 bases and V by 8 bases; bases with no gene match: 6. Germline lookup yields CDR1 WSHSY and CDR2 SAAADI. CDR3 DNA: TGCGCCAGCCGGTGGACAGGGACCACCGGGGAGCTGTTTTTT. It codes for CASRWTGTTGELFF.

J is TRBJ2-5 and V is TRBV5-1, with 12 bases aligning to TRBD2. The CDR3 extends over 16 amino acids. Trimming took 1 base from V and 1 from J; bases not matched to a gene: 2. Germline-derived CDR1 and CDR2 are SGHRS and YFSETQ. The CDR3 protein is CASSLRLAGAQETQYF. The DNA of the CDR3 is TGCGCCAGCAGCTTGAGACTAGCGGGAGCCCAAGAGACCCAGTACTTC.

This clone was seen more than once but under ten times. The chain combines TRBV7-2 with TRBJ2-1; no clear D gene. Trimming cost V 1 base and J 2 bases, with 6 bases left between them. The CDR3 is made up of 14 amino acids. Germline CDR1 and CDR2: SGHTA and FQGNSA. This CDR3 is CASSLDPAYNEQFF. The CDR3 DNA follows: TGTGCCAGCAGCTTAGATCCCGCCTACAATGAGCAGTTCTTC. Variable domain in full (rest from reference TRBV7-2 and TRBJ2-1): GAGVSQSPSNKVTEKGKDVELRCDPISGHTALYWYRQSLGQGLEFLIYFQGNSAPDKSGLPSDRFSAERTGGSVSTLTIQRTQQEDSAVYLCASSLDPAYNEQFFGPGTRLTVL.

This clone was detected only once. The CDR3 sequence is CASSLTSTLPTDTQYF. The CDR3 DNA sequence: TGCGCCAGCAGCCTGACTAGCACTTTACCGACAGATACGCAGTATTTT. This chain uses TRBV4-1 with TRBJ2-3; 7 nucleotides align to TRBD2. This CDR3 region has 16 residues. The trim removed 4 bases at V and 3 bases at J, leaving 10 bases unmatched. From germline, CDR1 is MGHRA and CDR2 YSYEKL.

This chain joins TRBV2 and TRBJ1-1, with 7 bases that match TRBD1. This CDR3 is built from 15 residues. The junction had 4 bases not matched to a gene; V was cut back by 3 bases and J by 0 bases. The germline CDR1 and CDR2 sequences are SNHLY and FYNNEI. CDR3 sequence reads: CASSEGRGMNTEAFF. CDR3 nucleotide sequence: TGTGCCAGCAGTGAGGGCAGGGGGATGAACACTGAAGCTTTCTTT.

The chain employs TRBV27 and TRBJ1-2, with 10 bases that match TRBD1. V was pared by 4 bases and J by 4 bases, with 12 bases of the junction left unmatched. The CDR3 totals 17 residues. Per germline, CDR1 MNHEY and CDR2 SMNVEV (reference sequence). CDR3 in amino acids: CASSSLTMTGGGYGYTF. CDR3 nucleotide sequence: TGTGCCAGCAGTTCTCTTACCATGACAGGGGGCGGCTATGGCTACACCTTC.

The V gene is TRBV9, the J gene TRBJ2-5; 7 bases are shared with TRBD1. CDR1 and CDR2 (germline): SGDLS, YYNGEE. This CDR3 is built from 13 residues. The V and J ends lost 2 bases and 3 bases, in that order; junction bases with no gene match: 1. The CDR3 sequence: CASSVGTEETQYF. CDR3 coding DNA: TGTGCCAGCAGCGTCGGGACAGAAGAGACCCAGTACTTC.

The chain couples TRBV5-4 to TRBJ1-3; D is possibly TRBD1 (6 bases). CDR1 and CDR2 from the germline V gene are SGHNT and YYREEE (reference sequence). V lost 0 bases and J 2 bases, leaving 6 bases between the germline ends. This CDR3 region has 14 residues. The DNA for the CDR3 is TGTGCCAGCAGCTTGGACAGGGCTGGAAACACCATATATTTT. This gives the protein CASSLDRAGNTIYF.